The T cell receptor beta chain under discussion was sequenced for a study of T cell responses to AZD1222 COVID-19 vaccine. Study details: Pooled together were second doses at about 4 or about 12 weeks. Notes on the study in general: The study identified only a handful of AZD1222 recipients as seropositive at baseline. Donors skewed white British and female; clonal diversity was possibly underestimated. The peak T cell response came first, and repertoires were sampled only after it.

On this clone: What it binds is not known.

The V end was cut by 2 bases, the J end by 2 bases, with 7 bases between. Per germline, CDR1 MDHEN and CDR2 SYDVKM. The CDR3 length is 15 residues. Sequencing was performed with immunoSEQ multiplex PCR; in TCRdb, only in-frame clones are kept and a portion is missing. The repertoire holds about 85,000 clones, with over 80% as singletons. The chain has TRBV28 and TRBJ2-6, with a possible D match to TRBD2 (5 bases). Sequenced here: peripheral blood, sampled on day 0 of AZD1222 vaccination. This sequence was found in an adult in good health. The CDR3 DNA reads TGTGCCAGCAGTTTACCCGGGACTGGGGCCAACGTCCTGACTTTC. This sequence encodes CASSLPGTGANVLTF.